This TCR beta chain is from a study of T cell repertoires in cytomegalovirus infection. The overall study: Selection of CMV epitopes for the study included recently identified HLA-C-restricted and well-studied HLA-B-restricted ones. Indications of both CMV infection and matching HLA type were provided by public TCR beta signatures.

MiXCR was run by TCRdb on the reads, yielding one entry per CDR3 protein. The data contain about a million distinct CDR3 sequences, 25% to 40% of them singletons. This clonotype appeared many times. Antigen specificity is unknown. Trimming took 4 bases from V and 4 from J; bases not matched to a gene: 6. The CDR3 extends over 16 amino acids. Germline V gene sequence: CDR1 SGHVS, CDR2 FQNEAQ. This clonotype was obtained from a human donor in good health (CMV status not recorded). Some clones in this sample may be carry-over from other donors' samples. This chain joins TRBV7-8 and TRBJ2-5; 13 bases are shared with TRBD2. The source was cultured CD8+ T cells from PBMCs, collected from culture after CMV antigen stimulation. CDR3 sequence reads: CASSSTSGGAGETQYF. CDR3 nucleotides: TGTGCCAGCAGCTCTACTAGCGGGGGGGCTGGAGAGACCCAGTACTTC. The entire variable domain, with the rest obtained from reference TRBV7-8 and TRBJ2-5, is as follows: GAGVSQSPRYKVAKRGQDVALRCDPISGHVSLFWYQQALGQGPEFLTYFQNEAQLDKSGLPSDRFFAERPEGSVSTLKIQRTQQEDSAVYLCASSSTSGGAGETQYFGPGTRLLVL.